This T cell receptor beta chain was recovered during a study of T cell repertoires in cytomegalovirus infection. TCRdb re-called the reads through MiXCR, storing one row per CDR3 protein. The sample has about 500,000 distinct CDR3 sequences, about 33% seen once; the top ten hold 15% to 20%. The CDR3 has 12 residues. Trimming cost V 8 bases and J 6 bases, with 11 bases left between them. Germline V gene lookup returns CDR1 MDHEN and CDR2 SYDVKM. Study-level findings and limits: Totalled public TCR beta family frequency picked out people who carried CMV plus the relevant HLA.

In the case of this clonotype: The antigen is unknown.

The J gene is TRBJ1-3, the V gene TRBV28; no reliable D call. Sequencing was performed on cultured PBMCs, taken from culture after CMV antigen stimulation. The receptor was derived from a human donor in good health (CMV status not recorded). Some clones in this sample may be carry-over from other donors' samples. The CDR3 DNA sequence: TGTGCCAGCGACGGCGGGGTAAACACCATATATTTT. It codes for CASDGGVNTIYF.